These T cell receptor beta chains were read from a single sample in a study. MiXCR, applied by TCRdb to the RT-PCR reads, yields one record per CDR3 protein. This sample has almost 700,000 distinct CDR3 sequences, with 13% to 15% found just once. Specimen: memory CD4+ T cells from blood. All receptors come from a female donor in good health, serving as a healthy control. The CDR3 runs from the conserved cysteine through the conserved F or W. The D gene is left open where the match is weak. Clone size is shown for a subset of rows, as once, few, many or a class of expanded clone.

J gene: TRBJ2-5; D gene: TRBD1; CDR3 length: 15; V gene: TRBV5-1; clone size: many; CDR3 DNA: TGCGCCAGCAATCAGGGGACAGGCCCTGAAGAGACCCAGTACTTC; CDR3 protein: CASNQGTGPEETQYF
J gene: TRBJ2-1; D gene: -; CDR3 length: 15; V gene: TRBV25-1; clone size: -; CDR3 DNA: TGTGCCAGCAGTGAACCCGCAGGTAGTTACAATGAGCAGTTCTTC; CDR3 protein: CASSEPAGSYNEQFF
J gene: TRBJ1-4; D gene: -; CDR3 length: 15; V gene: TRBV10-3; clone size: -; CDR3 DNA: TGTGCCATCAGTGATACCCCTTGCGCGGGCGAAAAACTGTTTTTT; CDR3 protein: CAISDTPCAGEKLFF
J gene: TRBJ2-5; D gene: -; CDR3 length: 15; V gene: TRBV7-9; clone size: many; CDR3 DNA: TGTGCCAGCAGCCGCTCAGGGGTTAAGGTAGAGACCCAGTACTTC; CDR3 protein: CASSRSGVKVETQYF
J gene: TRBJ1-4; D gene: -; CDR3 length: 15; V gene: TRBV9; clone size: many; CDR3 DNA: TGTGCCAGCAGCGTAGACGCGGGGACGCAGGGAAAACTGTTTTTT; CDR3 protein: CASSVDAGTQGKLFF
J gene: TRBJ2-6; D gene: -; CDR3 length: 15; V gene: TRBV7-8; clone size: -; CDR3 DNA: TGTGCCAGCAGCCGAGACTACTCTGGGGCCAACGTCCTGACTTTC; CDR3 protein: CASSRDYSGANVLTF
J gene: TRBJ1-6; D gene: -; CDR3 length: 15; V gene: TRBV20-1; clone size: few; CDR3 DNA: TGCAGTGCTAGAGGAGGCAGCCAGCATAATTCACCCCTCCACTTT; CDR3 protein: CSARGGSQHNSPLHF
J gene: TRBJ1-1; D gene: TRBD1; CDR3 length: 13; V gene: TRBV29-1; clone size: few; CDR3 DNA: TGCAGCGAGAGAGACAGGGTTGCGACTGAAGCTTTCTTT; CDR3 protein: CSERDRVATEAFF
J gene: TRBJ1-6; D gene: -; CDR3 length: 14; V gene: TRBV29-1; clone size: -; CDR3 DNA: TGCAGCGTTGAAGAAGGGGGTGGGAATTCACCCATCCACTTT; CDR3 protein: CSVEEGGGNSPIHF
J gene: TRBJ2-5; D gene: -; CDR3 length: 14; V gene: TRBV6-5; clone size: once; CDR3 DNA: TGTGCCAGCAGTTACAAACGGCTGCGGGAGACCCAGTACTTC; CDR3 protein: CASSYKRLRETQYF
J gene: TRBJ2-1; D gene: TRBD1; CDR3 length: 14; V gene: TRBV5-5; clone size: many; CDR3 DNA: TGTGCCAGCAGTACTACAGGGGGTTACAATGAGCAGTTCTTC; CDR3 protein: CASSTTGGYNEQFF
J gene: TRBJ2-7; D gene: TRBD2; CDR3 length: 15; V gene: TRBV4-1; clone size: -; CDR3 DNA: TGCGCCAGCAGCCACGGACTAGCGGCCTCCTACGAGCAGTACTTC; CDR3 protein: CASSHGLAASYEQYF
J gene: TRBJ2-4; D gene: -; CDR3 length: 16; V gene: TRBV20-1; clone size: few; CDR3 DNA: TGCAGTGCCCCCAAAGAGGGGGAATGGGCCAAAAACATTCAGTACTTC; CDR3 protein: CSAPKEGEWAKNIQYF